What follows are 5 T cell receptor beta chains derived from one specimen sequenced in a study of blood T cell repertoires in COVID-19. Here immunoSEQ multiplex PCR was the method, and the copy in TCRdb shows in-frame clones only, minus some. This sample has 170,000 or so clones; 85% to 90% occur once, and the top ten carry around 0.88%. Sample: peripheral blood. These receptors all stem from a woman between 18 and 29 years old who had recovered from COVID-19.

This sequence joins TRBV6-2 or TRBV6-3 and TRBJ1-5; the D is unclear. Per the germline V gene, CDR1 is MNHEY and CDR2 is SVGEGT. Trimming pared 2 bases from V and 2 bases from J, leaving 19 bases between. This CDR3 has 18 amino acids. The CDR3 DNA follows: TGTGCCAGCAGTTACGTCGGGTCTCGGGTGGAGGGCAATCAGCCCCAGCATTTT. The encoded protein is CASSYVGSRVEGNQPQHF.

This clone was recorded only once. The CDR3 sequence: CASSLNPVERSTLSYNEQFF. CDR3 in DNA: TGTGCCAGCAGCCTCAACCCCGTGGAGCGCTCCACCCTCTCCTACAATGAGCAGTTCTTC. This chain links TRBV9 with TRBJ2-1; no definite D call. This CDR3 comprises 20 residues. Germline loops: CDR1 SGDLS, CDR2 YYNGEE. Deletions cut 4 bases from V and 0 bases from J, with 26 bases between.

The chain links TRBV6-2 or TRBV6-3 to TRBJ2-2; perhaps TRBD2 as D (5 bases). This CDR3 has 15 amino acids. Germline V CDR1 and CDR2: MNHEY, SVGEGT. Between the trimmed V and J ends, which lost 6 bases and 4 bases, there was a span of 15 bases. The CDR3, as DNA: TGTGCCAGCAGCCGGGGAGTCCGCGGCACCGGGGAGCTGTTTTTT. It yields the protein CASSRGVRGTGELFF.

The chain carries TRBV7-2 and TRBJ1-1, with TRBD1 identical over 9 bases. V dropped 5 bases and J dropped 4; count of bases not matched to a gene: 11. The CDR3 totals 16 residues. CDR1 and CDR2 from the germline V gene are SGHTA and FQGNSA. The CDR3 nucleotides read TGTGCCAGCAGCCCAGACACCGGGACAGGGCGCACTGAAGCTTTCTTT. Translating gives CASSPDTGTGRTEAFF.

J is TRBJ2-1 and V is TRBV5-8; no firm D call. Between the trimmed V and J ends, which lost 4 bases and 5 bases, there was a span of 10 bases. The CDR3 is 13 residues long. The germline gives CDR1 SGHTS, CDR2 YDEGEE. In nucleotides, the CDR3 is TGTGCCAGCAGCCGAGCGACGGACAATGAGCAGTTCTTC. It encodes CASSRATDNEQFF.